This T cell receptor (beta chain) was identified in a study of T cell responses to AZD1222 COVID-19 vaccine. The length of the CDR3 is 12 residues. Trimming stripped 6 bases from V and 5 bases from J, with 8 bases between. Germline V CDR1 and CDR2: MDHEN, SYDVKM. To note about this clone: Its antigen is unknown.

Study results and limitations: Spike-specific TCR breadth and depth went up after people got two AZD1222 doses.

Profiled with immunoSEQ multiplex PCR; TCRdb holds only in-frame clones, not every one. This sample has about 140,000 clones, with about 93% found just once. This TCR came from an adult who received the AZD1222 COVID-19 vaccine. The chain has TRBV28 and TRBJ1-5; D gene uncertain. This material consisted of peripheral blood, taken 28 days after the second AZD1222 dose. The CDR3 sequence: CASRLRDQPQHF. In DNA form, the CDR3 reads TGTGCCAGCAGGCTAAGGGATCAGCCCCAGCATTTT.